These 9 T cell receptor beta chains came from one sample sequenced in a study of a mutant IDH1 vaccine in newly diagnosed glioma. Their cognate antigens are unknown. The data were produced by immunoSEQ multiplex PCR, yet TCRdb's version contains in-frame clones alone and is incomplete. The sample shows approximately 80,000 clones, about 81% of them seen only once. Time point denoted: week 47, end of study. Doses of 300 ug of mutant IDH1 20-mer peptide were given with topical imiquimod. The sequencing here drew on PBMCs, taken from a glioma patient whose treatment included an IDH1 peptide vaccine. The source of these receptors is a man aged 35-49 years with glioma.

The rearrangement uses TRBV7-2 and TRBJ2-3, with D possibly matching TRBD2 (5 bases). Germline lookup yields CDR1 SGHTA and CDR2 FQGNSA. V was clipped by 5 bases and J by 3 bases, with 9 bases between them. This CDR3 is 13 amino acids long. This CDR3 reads CASSHGGTDTQYF. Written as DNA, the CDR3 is TGTGCCAGCAGCCATGGAGGTACAGATACGCAGTATTTT.

The CDR3, as DNA: TGTGCCAGCAGTTACTCGCAAAAGGAGACGCAGTATTTT. Its protein is CASSYSQKETQYF. The rearrangement links TRBV6-5 to TRBJ2-3; D call uncertain. The germline CDR1 and CDR2 sequences are MNHEY and SVGAGI. Trimming stripped 0 bases from V and 9 bases from J, with 10 bases between. CDR3 size: 13 residues.

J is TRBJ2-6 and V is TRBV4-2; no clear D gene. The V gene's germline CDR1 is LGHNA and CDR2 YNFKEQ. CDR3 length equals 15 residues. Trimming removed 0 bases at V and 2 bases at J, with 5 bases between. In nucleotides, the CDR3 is TGTGCCAGCAGCCAAGATCTCGCTGGGGCCAACGTCCTGACTTTC. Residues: CASSQDLAGANVLTF.

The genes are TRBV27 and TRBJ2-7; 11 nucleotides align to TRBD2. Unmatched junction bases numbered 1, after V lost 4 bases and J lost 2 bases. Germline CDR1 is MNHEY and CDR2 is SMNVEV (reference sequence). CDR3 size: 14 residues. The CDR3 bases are TGTGCCAGCAGTTCACTAGCGGGGGCCTACGAGCAGTACTTC. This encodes CASSSLAGAYEQYF.

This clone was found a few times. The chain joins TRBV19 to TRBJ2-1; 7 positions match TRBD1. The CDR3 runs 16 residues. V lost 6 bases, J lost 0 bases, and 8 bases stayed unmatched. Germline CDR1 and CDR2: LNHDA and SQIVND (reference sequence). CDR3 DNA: TGTGCCAGTAGGTCCCAAACAGGGGCCTCCTACAATGAGCAGTTCTTC. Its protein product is CASRSQTGASYNEQFF. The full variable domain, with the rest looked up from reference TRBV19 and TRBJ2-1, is DGGITQSPKYLFRKEGQNVTLSCEQNLNHDAMYWYRQDPGQGLRLIYYSQIVNDFQKGDIAEGYSVSREKKESFPLTVTSAQKNPTAFYLCASRSQTGASYNEQFFGPGTRLTVL.

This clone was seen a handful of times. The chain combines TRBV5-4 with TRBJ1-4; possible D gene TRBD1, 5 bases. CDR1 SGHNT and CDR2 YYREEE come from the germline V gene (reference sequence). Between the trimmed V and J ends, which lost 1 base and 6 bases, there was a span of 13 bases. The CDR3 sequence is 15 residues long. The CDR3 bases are TGTGCCAGCAGCTTGCAGGGCCTGGTGGATGAAAAACTGTTTTTT. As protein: CASSLQGLVDEKLFF.

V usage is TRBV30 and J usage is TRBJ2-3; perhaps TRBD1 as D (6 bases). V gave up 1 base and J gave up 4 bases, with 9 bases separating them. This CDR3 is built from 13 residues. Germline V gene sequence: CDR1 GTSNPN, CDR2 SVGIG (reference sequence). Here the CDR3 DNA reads TGTGCCTGGAGTGGGACAGCCTCAGATACGCAGTATTTT. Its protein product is CAWSGTASDTQYF.

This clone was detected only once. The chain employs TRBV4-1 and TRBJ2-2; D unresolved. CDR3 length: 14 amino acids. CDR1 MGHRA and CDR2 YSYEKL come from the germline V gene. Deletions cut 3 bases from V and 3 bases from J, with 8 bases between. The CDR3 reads CASSQAFYTGELFF. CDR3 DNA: TGCGCCAGCAGCCAGGCCTTCTACACCGGGGAGCTGTTTTTT.

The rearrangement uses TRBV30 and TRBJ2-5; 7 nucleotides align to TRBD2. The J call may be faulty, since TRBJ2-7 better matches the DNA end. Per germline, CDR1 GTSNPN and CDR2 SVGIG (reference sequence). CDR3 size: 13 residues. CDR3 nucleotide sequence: TGTGCCTGGAGTAATAGCGGGTTCTACGAGCAGTACTTC. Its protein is CAWSNSGFYEQYF.